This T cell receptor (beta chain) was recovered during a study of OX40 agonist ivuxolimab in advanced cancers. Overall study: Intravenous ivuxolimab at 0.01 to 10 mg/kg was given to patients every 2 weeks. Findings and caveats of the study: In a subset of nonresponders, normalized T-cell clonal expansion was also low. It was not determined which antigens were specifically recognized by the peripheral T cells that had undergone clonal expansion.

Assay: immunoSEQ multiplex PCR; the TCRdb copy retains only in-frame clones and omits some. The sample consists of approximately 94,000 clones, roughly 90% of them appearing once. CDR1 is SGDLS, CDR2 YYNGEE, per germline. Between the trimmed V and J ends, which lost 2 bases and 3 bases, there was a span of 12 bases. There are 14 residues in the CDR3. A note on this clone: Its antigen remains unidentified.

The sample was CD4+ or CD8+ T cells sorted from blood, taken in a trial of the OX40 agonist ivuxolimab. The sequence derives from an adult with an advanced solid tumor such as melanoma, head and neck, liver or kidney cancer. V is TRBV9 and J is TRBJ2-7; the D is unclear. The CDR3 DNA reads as TGTGCCAGCAGCGTGGGTGGGTCTCTCTACGAGCAGTACTTC. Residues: CASSVGGSLYEQYF. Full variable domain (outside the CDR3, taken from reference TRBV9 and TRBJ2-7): DSGVTQTPKHLITATGQRVTLRCSPRSGDLSVYWYQQSLDQGLQFLIQYYNGEERAKGNILERFSAQQFPDLHSELNLSSLELGDSALYFCASSVGGSLYEQYFGPGTRLTVT.